These 16 T cell receptor beta chains came from one sample sequenced in a study of cytomegalovirus exposure and HLA in healthy donors. Primers: 60 Vbeta forward and 13 Jbeta reverse. Profiled with immunoSEQ multiplex PCR; TCRdb holds only in-frame clones, not every one. The data hold 140,000 or so clones, with approximately 79% observed a single time. The material sequenced was PBMCs. The source is a female donor in good health and CMV-seronegative.

This chain links TRBV5-6 with TRBJ2-5, with 9 bases identical to TRBD1. The CDR3 is 14 amino acids. The germline V gene has CDR1 SGHDT and CDR2 YYEEEE. Unmatched junction bases numbered 5, after V lost 5 bases and J lost 3 bases. CDR3 coding DNA: TGTGCCAGCAGGATCCGGACAGGGGAAGAGACCCAGTACTTC. This encodes CASRIRTGEETQYF.

The chain links TRBV30 to TRBJ2-1; no clear D. This CDR3 is 11 amino acids long. The V gene lost 2 bases and the J gene lost 6 bases, with 5 bases spanning the gap. CDR1 and CDR2 (germline): GTSNPN, SVGIG (reference sequence). The CDR3 spells CAWSSVNEQFF. The CDR3 nucleotides are TGTGCCTGGAGTTCCGTCAATGAGCAGTTCTTC.

CDR3: CASSLGGQEGYTF. The CDR3 bases are TGTGCCAGCAGCTTGGGGGGGCAGGAGGGCTACACCTTC. The rearrangement links TRBV5-6 to TRBJ1-2; D is perhaps TRBD1 (6 bases). The CDR3 has 13 residues. Germline CDR1 is SGHDT and CDR2 is YYEEEE. Trimming left V 0 bases short and J 8 bases short, with 11 bases between.

This clone has only one observation. V and J are TRBV7-6 and TRBJ2-3, with D unclear. This CDR3 region has 16 residues. Germline V gene lookup returns CDR1 SGHVS and CDR2 FNYEAQ. V lost 3 bases, J lost 0 bases, and 13 bases lay in between. The CDR3 reads CASSFSGPTSTDTQYF. CDR3 DNA: TGTGCCAGCAGCTTCTCTGGGCCAACTAGCACAGATACGCAGTATTTT.

This chain links TRBV29-1 with TRBJ1-1; 8 bases align to TRBD1. Unmatched junction bases numbered 5, after V lost 5 bases and J lost 6 bases. The CDR3 consists of 12 residues. CDR1 and CDR2 from the germline V gene are SQVTM and ANQGSEA. The CDR3 DNA reads TGCAGCGTTAGCCAGGGGGCGGCTGAAGCTTTCTTT. As protein: CSVSQGAAEAFF.

The chain is built from TRBV7-9 and TRBJ2-7, with 7 bases matching TRBD1. The CDR3 extends over 15 amino acids. The germline CDR1 and CDR2 sequences are SEHNR and FQNEAQ (reference sequence). With 3 bases clipped from V and 0 bases from J, the junction kept 5 bases outside the gene matches. CDR3 nucleotide sequence: TGTGCCAGCAGCTTCCCGGCAGGGGGCTCCTACGAGCAGTACTTC. It codes for CASSFPAGGSYEQYF.

This clone was recorded once. This chain links TRBV5-1 with TRBJ2-1, with 7 bases fitting TRBD2. Germline CDR1 and CDR2: SGHRS and YFSETQ. The V segment lost 1 base and the J segment 10 bases; nucleotides outside the gene matches: 14. There are 16 residues in the CDR3. In nucleotides, the CDR3 is TGCGCCAGCAGCTTGCCTAGCGGAGTGGGGTTGGACGAGCAGTTCTTC. This codes for CASSLPSGVGLDEQFF. Full variable domain (rest looked up from reference TRBV5-1 and TRBJ2-1): KAGVTQTPRYLIKTRGQQVTLSCSPISGHRSVSWYQQTPGQGLQFLFEYFSETQRNKGNFPGRFSGRQFSNSRSEMNVSTLELGDSALYLCASSLPSGVGLDEQFFGPGTRLTVL.

The chain links TRBV10-3 to TRBJ2-7; 8 nucleotides match TRBD2. The CDR3 is made up of 11 amino acids. V lost 3 bases and J lost 12; bases outside the gene matches: 4. CDR1 is ENHRY and CDR2 is SYGVKD in the germline V gene. The chain's CDR3 is CAISDQREWYF. The DNA of the CDR3 is TGTGCCATCAGTGACCAGCGGGAGTGGTACTTC.

V and J are TRBV6-1 and TRBJ2-7; 9 bases are a match to TRBD1. V lost 1 base, J lost 4 bases, and 2 bases stayed unmatched. CDR1 MNHNS and CDR2 SASEGT come from the germline V gene. CDR3 size: 14 residues. The CDR3 loop reads CASSEETGGYEQYF. CDR3 nucleotide sequence: TGTGCCAGCAGTGAAGAGACAGGGGGGTACGAGCAGTACTTC.

CDR3 sequence: CAWSGTGEIYGYTF. The CDR3 DNA follows: TGTGCCTGGAGTGGGACAGGGGAAATCTATGGCTACACCTTC. The rearrangement joins TRBV30 to TRBJ1-2; TRBD1 matches 9 bases. The CDR3 covers 14 residues. V lost 1 base and J lost 4; bases outside the gene matches: 4. Germline CDR1 is GTSNPN and CDR2 is SVGIG (reference sequence).

This chain uses TRBV10-1 with TRBJ2-5, with 7 nucleotides matching TRBD1. The germline V gene encodes CDR1 WNHNN and CDR2 SYGVQD (reference sequence). The J segment lost 4 bases and the V segment lost 0 bases, leaving 2 bases of the junction unmatched. This CDR3 has 14 amino acids. The CDR3 region is CASSESPGGETQYF. In DNA form, the CDR3 reads TGCGCCAGCAGTGAGTCACCAGGGGGAGAGACCCAGTACTTC.

The chain joins TRBV5-6 to TRBJ2-7; 7 positions agree with TRBD1. This CDR3 spans 19 amino acids. The J segment lost 0 bases and the V segment lost 2 bases, leaving 17 bases of the junction unmatched. Germline V gene data show CDR1 as SGHDT and CDR2 as YYEEEE. Written as DNA, the CDR3 is TGTGCCAGCAGCTTCTACTCGGACAGGACGATTTCTAGCTCCTACGAGCAGTACTTC. Translated: CASSFYSDRTISSSYEQYF.

The CDR3 protein is CASRLAGLNEQFF. CDR3 DNA sequence: TGCGCCAGCAGGCTAGCGGGACTCAATGAGCAGTTCTTC. The V and J genes are TRBV5-1 and TRBJ2-1; 9 bases match TRBD2. The junction had 3 bases not matched to a gene; V was cut back by 5 bases and J by 6 bases. This CDR3 is 13 amino acids long. From germline, CDR1 is SGHRS and CDR2 YFSETQ.

This clone was detected once. This chain uses TRBV28 with TRBJ2-7, with 7 bases matching TRBD1. CDR1 and CDR2 from the germline V gene are MDHEN and SYDVKM. The junction had 5 bases not matched to a gene; V was cut back by 3 bases and J by 0 bases. The CDR3 contains 15 residues. The CDR3 reads CASSFSRGSSYEQYF. DNA of the CDR3: TGTGCCAGCAGTTTTAGCAGGGGGAGCTCCTACGAGCAGTACTTC.

The V and J genes are TRBV27 and TRBJ2-2, with a tentative D call TRBD1 (6 bases). From germline, CDR1 is MNHEY and CDR2 SMNVEV (reference sequence). The CDR3 spans 14 residues. With 5 bases removed from V and 7 bases from J, the gap between germline ends came to 14 bases. CDR3 nucleotide sequence: TGTGCCAGCAGTGCACAGGGAAAGGGCGGGGAGCTGTTTTTT. Protein sequence: CASSAQGKGGELFF.

This sequence joins TRBV5-1 and TRBJ2-1, with a weak D call TRBD1 (5 bases). Germline V gives CDR1 SGHRS, CDR2 YFSETQ. The CDR3 has 14 amino acids. Trimming stripped 0 bases from V and 9 bases from J, with 13 bases between. CDR3 bases: TGCGCCAGCAGCTTGGACAGGCGACCAGGTGAGCAGTTCTTC. Translating it yields CASSLDRRPGEQFF. The variable domain in full, with the rest retrieved from reference TRBV5-1 and TRBJ2-1, is KAGVTQTPRYLIKTRGQQVTLSCSPISGHRSVSWYQQTPGQGLQFLFEYFSETQRNKGNFPGRFSGRQFSNSRSEMNVSTLELGDSALYLCASSLDRRPGEQFFGPGTRLTVL.